By proportion, the clone carrying this TCR beta chain is medium-sized (0.01 to 0.1%). Libraries were prepared by immunoSEQ multiplex PCR; TCRdb keeps only in-frame clonotypes and omits some of them. The sample lists 35,000 to 45,000 clones; approximately 86% were seen once. Germline V gene lookup returns CDR1 SGHRS and CDR2 YFSETQ. There are 15 residues in the CDR3. V lost 0 bases and J lost 4, with 11 bases in between. These data belong to a study of blood T cell repertoires in COVID-19. Study-wide background: The United States, Italy and Spain were the sources of the acute and convalescent COVID-19 samples.

This sequence was found in a man aged 35 to 55 with active COVID-19. The chain has TRBV5-1 and TRBJ1-3, with D hard to call. Sequencing used peripheral blood. The chain's CDR3 is CASSLDSGSGNTIYF. DNA of the CDR3: TGCGCCAGCAGCTTGGATTCGGGGTCCGGAAACACCATATATTTT.